This paragraph covers one T cell receptor beta chain sequence. Its matching antigen is unknown. This sample is drawn from a study of cytomegalovirus exposure and HLA in healthy donors. Overall study context: As an earlier analysis found, 150 million to 200 million T cells yielded about 120 million unique TCR beta sequences.

Overall study results and limits: An assumption of roughly uniform sequencing depth across donors underlay the presence/absence analyses. Reported findings show TCR beta sequences accurately forecast HLA-A and HLA-B alleles in most subjects. Among TCR beta chains, those listed as cytomegalovirus-associated numbered more than 150.

The study ran its PCR with 60 Vbeta and 13 Jbeta primers. Data came from immunoSEQ multiplex PCR; TCRdb stores just in-frame clones and leaves some out. The data contain 150,000 to 200,000 clones, roughly 80% of them seen just once; the ten biggest clones take up 1.4%. The CDR3 contains 16 residues. After removal of 2 bases from V and 8 bases from J, the junction contained 13 bases not matched to a gene. Germline-derived CDR1 and CDR2 are SGHRS and YFSETQ. Sequenced sample: PBMCs. The clonotype was recovered from a woman in her twenties or thirties in good health and CMV-seronegative. The rearrangement uses TRBV5-1 and TRBJ1-2, with 9 bases lining up with TRBD1. CDR3 sequence: CASSFGGTGKTEGYTF. The CDR3 coding sequence is TGCGCCAGCAGCTTTGGAGGGACAGGGAAGACGGAGGGCTACACCTTC. Complete variable domain (other parts from reference TRBV5-1 and TRBJ1-2): KAGVTQTPRYLIKTRGQQVTLSCSPISGHRSVSWYQQTPGQGLQFLFEYFSETQRNKGNFPGRFSGRQFSNSRSEMNVSTLELGDSALYLCASSFGGTGKTEGYTFGSGTRLTVV.